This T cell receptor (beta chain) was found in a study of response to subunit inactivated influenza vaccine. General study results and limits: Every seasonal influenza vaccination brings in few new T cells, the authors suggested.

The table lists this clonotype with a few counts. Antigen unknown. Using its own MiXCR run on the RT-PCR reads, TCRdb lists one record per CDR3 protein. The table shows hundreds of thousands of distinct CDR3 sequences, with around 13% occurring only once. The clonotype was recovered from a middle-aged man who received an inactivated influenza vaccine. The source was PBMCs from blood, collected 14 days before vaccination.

The CDR3 loop reads CASSLINRGPLEQYF. The CDR3 region has the DNA TGTGCCAGCAGCTTGATCAACAGGGGGCCTCTCGAGCAGTACTTC. The chain links TRBV5-7 to TRBJ2-7; 9 bases map to TRBD1. TRBV5-7 is noted as an ORF with a role that remains uncertain. V shed 1 base and J 6 bases; nucleotides not matched to a gene: 8. This CDR3 has 15 amino acids.